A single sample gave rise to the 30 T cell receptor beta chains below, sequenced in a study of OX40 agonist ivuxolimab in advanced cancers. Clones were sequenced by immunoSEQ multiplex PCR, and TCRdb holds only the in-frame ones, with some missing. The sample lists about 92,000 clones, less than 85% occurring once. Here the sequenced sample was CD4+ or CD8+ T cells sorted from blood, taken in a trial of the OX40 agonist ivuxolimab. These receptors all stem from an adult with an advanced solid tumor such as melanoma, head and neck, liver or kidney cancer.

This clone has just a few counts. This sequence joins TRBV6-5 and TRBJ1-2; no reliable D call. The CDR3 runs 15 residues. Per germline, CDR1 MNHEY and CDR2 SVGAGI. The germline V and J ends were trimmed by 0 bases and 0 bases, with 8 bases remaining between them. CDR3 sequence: CASSYSATSNYGYTF. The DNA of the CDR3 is TGTGCCAGCAGTTACTCGGCGACTTCTAACTATGGCTACACCTTC.

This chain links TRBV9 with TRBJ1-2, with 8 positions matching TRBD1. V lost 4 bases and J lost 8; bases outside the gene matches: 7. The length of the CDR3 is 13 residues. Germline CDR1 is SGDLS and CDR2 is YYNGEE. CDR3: CASSQTGGGGYTF. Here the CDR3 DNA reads TGTGCCAGCAGCCAAACAGGGGGTGGCGGCTACACCTTC.

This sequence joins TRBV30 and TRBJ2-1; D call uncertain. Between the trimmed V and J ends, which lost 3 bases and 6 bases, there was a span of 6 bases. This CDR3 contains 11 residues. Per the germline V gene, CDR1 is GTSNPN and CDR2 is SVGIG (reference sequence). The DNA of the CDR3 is TGTGCCTGGAGAATTATCAATGAGCAGTTCTTC. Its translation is CAWRIINEQFF.

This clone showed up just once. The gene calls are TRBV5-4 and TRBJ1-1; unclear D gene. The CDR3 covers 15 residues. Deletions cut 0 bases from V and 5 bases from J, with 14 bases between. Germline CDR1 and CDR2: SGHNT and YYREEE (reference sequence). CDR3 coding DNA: TGTGCCAGCAGCTTGGCCGCAACAGTTCGGACTGAAGCTTTCTTT. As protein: CASSLAATVRTEAFF.

The CDR3 DNA sequence: TGCGCCAGCAGCTTGTACAGACAAGAGACCCAGTACTTC. Amino acids: CASSLYRQETQYF. The V call is TRBV5-1, the J call TRBJ2-5; no clear D. V lost 1 base and J lost 2, with 6 bases in between. This CDR3 contains 13 residues. Germline lookup yields CDR1 SGHRS and CDR2 YFSETQ.

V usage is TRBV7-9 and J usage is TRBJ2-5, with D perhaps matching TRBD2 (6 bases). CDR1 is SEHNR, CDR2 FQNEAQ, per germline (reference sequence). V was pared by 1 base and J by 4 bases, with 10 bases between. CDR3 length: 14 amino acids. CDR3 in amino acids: CASSLVLATETQYF. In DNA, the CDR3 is TGTGCCAGCAGCTTAGTACTAGCAACAGAGACCCAGTACTTC.

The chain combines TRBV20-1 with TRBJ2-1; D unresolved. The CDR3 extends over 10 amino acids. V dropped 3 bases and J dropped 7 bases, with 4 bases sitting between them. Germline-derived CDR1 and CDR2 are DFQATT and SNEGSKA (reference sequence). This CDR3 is CSARSNEQFF. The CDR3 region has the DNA TGCAGTGCTAGGTCGAATGAGCAGTTCTTC.

CDR3 DNA sequence: TGTGCCAGCAGCCCCAGGACAGGGGATAATGAAAAACTGTTTTTT. It translates to CASSPRTGDNEKLFF. The genes are TRBV4-2 and TRBJ1-4; TRBD1 matches 9 bases. This CDR3 contains 15 residues. The germline V gene has CDR1 LGHNA and CDR2 YNFKEQ. Trimming removed 4 bases from V and 4 bases from J; junction bases left unmatched: 4.

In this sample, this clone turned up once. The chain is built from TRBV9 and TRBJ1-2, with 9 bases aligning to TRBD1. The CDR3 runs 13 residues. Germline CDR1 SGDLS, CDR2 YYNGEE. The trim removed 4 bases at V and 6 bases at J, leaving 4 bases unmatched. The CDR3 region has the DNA TGTGCCAGCAGCTTAAGGACAGGGGATGGCTACACCTTC. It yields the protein CASSLRTGDGYTF.

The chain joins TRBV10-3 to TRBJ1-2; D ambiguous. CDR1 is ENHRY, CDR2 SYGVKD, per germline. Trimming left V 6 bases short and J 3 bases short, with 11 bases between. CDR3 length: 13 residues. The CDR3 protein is CAISSTEDYGYTF. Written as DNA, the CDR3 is TGTGCCATCAGCTCGACTGAGGACTATGGCTACACCTTC.

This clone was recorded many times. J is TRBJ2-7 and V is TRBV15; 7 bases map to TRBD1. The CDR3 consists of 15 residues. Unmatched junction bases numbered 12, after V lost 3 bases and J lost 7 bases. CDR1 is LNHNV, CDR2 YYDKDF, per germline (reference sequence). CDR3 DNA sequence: TGTGCCACCAGCAGTGTTTCCGGGGCGACAGGGGAGCAGTACTTC. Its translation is CATSSVSGATGEQYF.

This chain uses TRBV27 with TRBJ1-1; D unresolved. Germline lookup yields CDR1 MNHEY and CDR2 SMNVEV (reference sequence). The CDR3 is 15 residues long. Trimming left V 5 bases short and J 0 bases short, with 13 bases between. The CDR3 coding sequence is TGTGCCAGCAGTGTCTCTGGGGAGCTGAACACTGAAGCTTTCTTT. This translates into CASSVSGELNTEAFF.

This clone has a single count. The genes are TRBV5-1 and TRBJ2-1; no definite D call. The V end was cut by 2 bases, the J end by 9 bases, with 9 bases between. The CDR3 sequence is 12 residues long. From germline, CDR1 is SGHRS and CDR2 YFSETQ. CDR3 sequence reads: CASSFSRGEQFF. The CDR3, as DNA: TGCGCCAGCAGCTTTTCGAGAGGTGAGCAGTTCTTC. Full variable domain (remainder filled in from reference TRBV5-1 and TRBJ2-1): KAGVTQTPRYLIKTRGQQVTLSCSPISGHRSVSWYQQTPGQGLQFLFEYFSETQRNKGNFPGRFSGRQFSNSRSEMNVSTLELGDSALYLCASSFSRGEQFFGPGTRLTVL.

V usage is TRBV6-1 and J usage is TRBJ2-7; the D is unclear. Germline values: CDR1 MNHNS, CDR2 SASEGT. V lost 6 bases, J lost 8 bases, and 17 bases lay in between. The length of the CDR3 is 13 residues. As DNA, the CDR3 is TGTGCCAGCAGGGAAAGGGATGTACTCAAGCAGTACTTC. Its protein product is CASRERDVLKQYF.

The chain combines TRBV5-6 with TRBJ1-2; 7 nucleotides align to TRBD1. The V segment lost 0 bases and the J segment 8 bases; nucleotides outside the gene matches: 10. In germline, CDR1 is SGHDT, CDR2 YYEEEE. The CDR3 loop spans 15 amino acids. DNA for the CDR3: TGTGCCAGCAGCTTGGAGGGACAGTGGACTATGGGCTACACCTTC. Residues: CASSLEGQWTMGYTF.

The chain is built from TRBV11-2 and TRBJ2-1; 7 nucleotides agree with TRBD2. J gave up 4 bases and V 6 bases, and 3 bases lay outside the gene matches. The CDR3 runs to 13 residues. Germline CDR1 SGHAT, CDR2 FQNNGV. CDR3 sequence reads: CASSSSGYNEQFF. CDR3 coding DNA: TGTGCCAGCAGTTCTAGCGGATACAATGAGCAGTTCTTC.

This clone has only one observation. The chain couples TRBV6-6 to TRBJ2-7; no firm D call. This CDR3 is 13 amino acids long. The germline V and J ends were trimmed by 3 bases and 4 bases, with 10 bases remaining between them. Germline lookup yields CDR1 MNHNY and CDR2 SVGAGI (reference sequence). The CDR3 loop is CASSYSGVYEQYF. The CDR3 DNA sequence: TGTGCCAGCAGTTATTCGGGCGTGTACGAGCAGTACTTC.

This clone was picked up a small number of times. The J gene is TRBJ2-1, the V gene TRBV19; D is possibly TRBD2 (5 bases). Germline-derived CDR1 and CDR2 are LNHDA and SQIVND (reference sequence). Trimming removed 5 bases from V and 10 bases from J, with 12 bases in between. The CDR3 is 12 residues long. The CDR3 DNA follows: TGTGCCAGTAGTGTTCTAGCCGGCGAGCAGTTCTTC. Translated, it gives CASSVLAGEQFF.

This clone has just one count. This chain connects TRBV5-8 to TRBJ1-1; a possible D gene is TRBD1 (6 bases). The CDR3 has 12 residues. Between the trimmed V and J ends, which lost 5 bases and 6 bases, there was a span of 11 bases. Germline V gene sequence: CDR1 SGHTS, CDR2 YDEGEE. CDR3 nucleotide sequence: TGTGCCAGCAGTCGACGGACAGCTGAAGCTTTCTTT. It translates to CASSRRTAEAFF.

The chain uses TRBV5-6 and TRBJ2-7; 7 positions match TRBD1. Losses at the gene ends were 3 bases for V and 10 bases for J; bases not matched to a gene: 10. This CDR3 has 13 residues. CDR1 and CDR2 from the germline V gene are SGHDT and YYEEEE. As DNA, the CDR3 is TGTGCCAGCAGCTCTCCGGGACAGTGGGCTCAGTACTTC. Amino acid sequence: CASSSPGQWAQYF.

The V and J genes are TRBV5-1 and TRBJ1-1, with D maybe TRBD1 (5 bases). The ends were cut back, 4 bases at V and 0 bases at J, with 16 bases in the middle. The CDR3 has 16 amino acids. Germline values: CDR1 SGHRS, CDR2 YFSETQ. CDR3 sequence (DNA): TGCGCCAGCAGCCCCCGGGACGGCCTTATGAACACTGAAGCTTTCTTT. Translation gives CASSPRDGLMNTEAFF.

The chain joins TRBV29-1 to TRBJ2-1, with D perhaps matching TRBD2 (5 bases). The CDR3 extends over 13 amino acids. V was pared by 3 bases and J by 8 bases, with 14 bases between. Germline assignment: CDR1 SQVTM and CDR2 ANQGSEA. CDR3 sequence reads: CSVDRALADEQFF. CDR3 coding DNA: TGCAGCGTTGATCGTGCCCTAGCCGATGAGCAGTTCTTC.

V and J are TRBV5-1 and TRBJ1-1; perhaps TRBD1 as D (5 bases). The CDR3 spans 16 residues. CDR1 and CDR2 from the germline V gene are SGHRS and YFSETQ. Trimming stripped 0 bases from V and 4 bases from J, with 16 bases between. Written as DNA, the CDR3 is TGCGCCAGCAGCTTGGCCGCCGGGGCGGCGGGCACTGAAGCTTTCTTT. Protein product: CASSLAAGAAGTEAFF.

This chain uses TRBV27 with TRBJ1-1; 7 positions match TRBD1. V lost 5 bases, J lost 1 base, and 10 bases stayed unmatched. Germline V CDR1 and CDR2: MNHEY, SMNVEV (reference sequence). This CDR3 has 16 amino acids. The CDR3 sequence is CASSGLTGPQNTEAFF. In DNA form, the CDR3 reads TGTGCCAGCAGTGGCCTGACAGGGCCCCAGAACACTGAAGCTTTCTTT.

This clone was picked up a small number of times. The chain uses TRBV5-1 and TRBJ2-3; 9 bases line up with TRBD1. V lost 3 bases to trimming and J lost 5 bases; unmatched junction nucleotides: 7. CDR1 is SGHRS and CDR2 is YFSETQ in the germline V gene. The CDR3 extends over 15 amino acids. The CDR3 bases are TGCGCCAGCAGCTCCTCGGACAGGGGACGAGATACGCAGTATTTT. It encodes CASSSSDRGRDTQYF.

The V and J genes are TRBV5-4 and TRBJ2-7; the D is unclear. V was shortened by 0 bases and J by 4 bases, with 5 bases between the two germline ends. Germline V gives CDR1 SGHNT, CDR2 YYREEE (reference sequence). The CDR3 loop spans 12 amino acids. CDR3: CASSLGGYEQYF. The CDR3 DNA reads TGTGCCAGCAGCTTGGGGGGTTACGAGCAGTACTTC. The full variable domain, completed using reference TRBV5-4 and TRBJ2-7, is ETGVTQSPTHLIKTRGQQVTLRCSSQSGHNTVSWYQQALGQGPQFIFQYYREEENGRGNFPPRFSGLQFPNYSSELNVNALELDDSALYLCASSLGGYEQYFGPGTRLTVT.

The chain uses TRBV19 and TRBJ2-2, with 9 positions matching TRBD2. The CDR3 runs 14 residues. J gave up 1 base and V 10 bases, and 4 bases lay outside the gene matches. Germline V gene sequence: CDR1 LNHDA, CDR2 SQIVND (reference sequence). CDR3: CATSTSGNTGELFF. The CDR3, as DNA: TGTGCCACTTCGACTAGCGGGAACACCGGGGAGCTGTTTTTT.

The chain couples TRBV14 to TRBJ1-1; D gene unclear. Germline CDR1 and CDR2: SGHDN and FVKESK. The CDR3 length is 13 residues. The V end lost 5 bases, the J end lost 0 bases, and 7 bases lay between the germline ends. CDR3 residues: CASSRQLNTEAFF. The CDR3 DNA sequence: TGTGCCAGCAGCAGGCAGCTGAACACTGAAGCTTTCTTT.

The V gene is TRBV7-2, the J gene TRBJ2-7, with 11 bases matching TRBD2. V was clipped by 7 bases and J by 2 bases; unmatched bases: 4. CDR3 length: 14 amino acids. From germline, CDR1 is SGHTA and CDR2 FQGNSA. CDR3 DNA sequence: TGTGCCAGCACCCTAGCGGGAGGCCCCTACGAGCAGTACTTC. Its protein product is CASTLAGGPYEQYF.

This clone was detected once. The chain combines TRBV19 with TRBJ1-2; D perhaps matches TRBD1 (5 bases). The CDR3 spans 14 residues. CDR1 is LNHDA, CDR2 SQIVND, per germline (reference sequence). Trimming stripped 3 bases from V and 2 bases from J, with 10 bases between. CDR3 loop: CASSIWGPNYGYTF. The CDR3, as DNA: TGTGCCAGTAGTATTTGGGGACCCAACTATGGCTACACCTTC.